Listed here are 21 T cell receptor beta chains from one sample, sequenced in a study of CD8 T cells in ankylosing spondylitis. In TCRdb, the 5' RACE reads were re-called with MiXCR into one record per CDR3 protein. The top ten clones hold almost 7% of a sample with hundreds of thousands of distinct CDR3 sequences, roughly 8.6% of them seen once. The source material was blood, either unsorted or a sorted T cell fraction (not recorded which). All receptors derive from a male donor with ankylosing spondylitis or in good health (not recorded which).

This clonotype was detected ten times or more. CDR3 sequence: CASTPGGGLTYEQYF. In DNA, the CDR3 is TGTGCCAGCACCCCCGGGGGCGGATTAACCTACGAGCAGTACTTC. This chain uses TRBV6-2 or TRBV6-3 with TRBJ2-7; D is possibly TRBD1 or TRBD2 (6 bases each). The V end lost 7 bases, the J end lost 2 bases, and 18 bases lay between the germline ends. This CDR3 has 15 amino acids. The germline V gene has CDR1 MNHEY and CDR2 SVGEGT.

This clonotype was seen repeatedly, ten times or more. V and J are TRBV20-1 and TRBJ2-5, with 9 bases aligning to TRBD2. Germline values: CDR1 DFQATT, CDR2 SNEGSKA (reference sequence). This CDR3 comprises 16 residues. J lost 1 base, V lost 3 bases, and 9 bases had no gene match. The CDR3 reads CSASRVASGTQETQYF. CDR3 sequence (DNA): TGCAGTGCTAGTCGCGTGGCTAGCGGGACCCAAGAGACCCAGTACTTC.

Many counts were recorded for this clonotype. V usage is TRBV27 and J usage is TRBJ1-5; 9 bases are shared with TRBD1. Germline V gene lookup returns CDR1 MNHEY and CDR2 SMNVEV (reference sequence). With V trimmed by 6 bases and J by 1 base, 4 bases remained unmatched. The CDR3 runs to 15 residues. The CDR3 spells CASRYGTGSNQPQHF. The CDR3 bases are TGTGCCAGCAGATACGGGACAGGGAGCAATCAGCCCCAGCATTTT.

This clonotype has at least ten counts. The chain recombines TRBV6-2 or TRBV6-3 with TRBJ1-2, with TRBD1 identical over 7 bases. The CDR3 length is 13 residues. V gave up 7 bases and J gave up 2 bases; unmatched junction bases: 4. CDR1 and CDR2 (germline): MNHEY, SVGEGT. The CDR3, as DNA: TGTGCCAGCATTGACAGGGTGAACTATGGCTACACCTTC. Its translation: CASIDRVNYGYTF.

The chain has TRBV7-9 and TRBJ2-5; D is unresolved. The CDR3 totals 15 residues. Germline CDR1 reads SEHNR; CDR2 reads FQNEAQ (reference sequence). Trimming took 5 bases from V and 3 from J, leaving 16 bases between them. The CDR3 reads CASSPADSGKETQYF. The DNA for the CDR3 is TGTGCCAGCAGCCCTGCCGATTCCGGAAAAGAGACCCAGTACTTC.

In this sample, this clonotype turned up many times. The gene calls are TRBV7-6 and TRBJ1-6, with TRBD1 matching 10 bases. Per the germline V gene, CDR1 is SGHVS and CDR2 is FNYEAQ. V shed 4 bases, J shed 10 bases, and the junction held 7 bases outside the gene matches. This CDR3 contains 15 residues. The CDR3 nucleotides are TGTGCCAGCAGCTCTGGGACAGGGGAAGACTCACCCCTCCACTTT. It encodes CASSSGTGEDSPLHF.

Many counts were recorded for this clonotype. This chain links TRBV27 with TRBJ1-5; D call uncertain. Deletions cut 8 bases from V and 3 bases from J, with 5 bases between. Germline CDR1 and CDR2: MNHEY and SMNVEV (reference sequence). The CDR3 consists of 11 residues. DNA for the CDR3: TGTGCCAGCGGACCCAATCAGCCCCAGCATTTT. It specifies CASGPNQPQHF.

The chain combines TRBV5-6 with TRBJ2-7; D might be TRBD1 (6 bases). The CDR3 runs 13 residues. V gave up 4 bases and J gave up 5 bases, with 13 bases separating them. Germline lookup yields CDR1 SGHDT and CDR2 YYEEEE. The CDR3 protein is CASSQLEGDEQYF. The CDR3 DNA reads TGTGCCAGCAGCCAGCTCGAGGGGGACGAGCAGTACTTC.

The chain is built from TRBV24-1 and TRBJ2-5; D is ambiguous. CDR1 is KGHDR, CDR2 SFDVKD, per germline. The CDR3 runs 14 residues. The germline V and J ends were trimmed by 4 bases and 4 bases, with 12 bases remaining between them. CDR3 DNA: TGTGCCACCAGTGAGGCGAGGCCACCAGAGACCCAGTACTTC. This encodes CATSEARPPETQYF.

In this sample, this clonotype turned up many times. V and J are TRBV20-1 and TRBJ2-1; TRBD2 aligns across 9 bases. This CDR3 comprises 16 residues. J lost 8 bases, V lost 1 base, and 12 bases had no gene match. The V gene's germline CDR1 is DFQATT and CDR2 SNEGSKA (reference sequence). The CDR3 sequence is CSARGRLADYNDEQFF. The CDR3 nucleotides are TGCAGTGCTAGAGGGCGACTAGCGGACTACAATGATGAGCAGTTCTTC.

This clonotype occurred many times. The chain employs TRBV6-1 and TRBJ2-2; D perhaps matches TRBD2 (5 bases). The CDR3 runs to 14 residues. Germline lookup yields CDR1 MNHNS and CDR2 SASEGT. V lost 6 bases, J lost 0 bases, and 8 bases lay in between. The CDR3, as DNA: TGTGCCAGCAGAACGGGGTCGAACACCGGGGAGCTGTTTTTT. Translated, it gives CASRTGSNTGELFF.

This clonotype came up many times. The CDR3 nucleotides read TGTGCCAGCAGCTTAGTTATTAGTCCAGCGGTGGATGAGCAGTTCTTC. Its translation is CASSLVISPAVDEQFF. The V gene is TRBV7-2, the J gene TRBJ2-1, with D possibly matching TRBD2 (5 bases). CDR3 length equals 16 residues. V was clipped by 1 base and J by 8 bases, with 18 bases between them. CDR1 and CDR2 (germline): SGHTA, FQGNSA.

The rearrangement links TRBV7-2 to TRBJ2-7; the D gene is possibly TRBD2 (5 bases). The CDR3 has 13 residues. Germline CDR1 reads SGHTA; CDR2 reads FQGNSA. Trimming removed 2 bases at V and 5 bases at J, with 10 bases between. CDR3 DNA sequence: TGTGCCAGCAGCTTACAGGTCGGGGACGAGCAGTACTTC. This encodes CASSLQVGDEQYF.

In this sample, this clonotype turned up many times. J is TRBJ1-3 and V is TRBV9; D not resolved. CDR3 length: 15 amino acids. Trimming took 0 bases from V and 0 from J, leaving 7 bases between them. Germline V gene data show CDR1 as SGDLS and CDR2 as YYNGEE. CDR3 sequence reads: CASSVARGSGNTIYF. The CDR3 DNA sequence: TGTGCCAGCAGCGTAGCACGGGGCTCTGGAAACACCATATATTTT.

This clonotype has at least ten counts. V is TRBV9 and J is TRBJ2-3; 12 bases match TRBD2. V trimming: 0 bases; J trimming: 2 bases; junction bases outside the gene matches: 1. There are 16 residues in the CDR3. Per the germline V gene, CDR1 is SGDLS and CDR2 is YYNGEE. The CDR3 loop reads CASSVGTSGVTDTQYF. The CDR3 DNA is TGTGCCAGCAGCGTAGGGACTAGCGGGGTCACAGATACGCAGTATTTT.

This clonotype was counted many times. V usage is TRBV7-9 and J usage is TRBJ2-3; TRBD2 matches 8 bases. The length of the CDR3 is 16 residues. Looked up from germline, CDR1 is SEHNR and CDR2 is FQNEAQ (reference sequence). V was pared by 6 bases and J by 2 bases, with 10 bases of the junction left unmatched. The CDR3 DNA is TGTGCCAGCAGTTTCGGGGGGGTCTACAACACAGATACGCAGTATTTT. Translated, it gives CASSFGGVYNTDTQYF.

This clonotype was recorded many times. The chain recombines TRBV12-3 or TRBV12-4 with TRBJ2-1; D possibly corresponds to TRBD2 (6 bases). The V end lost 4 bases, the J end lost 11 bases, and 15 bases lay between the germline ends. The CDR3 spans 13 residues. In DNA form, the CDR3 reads TGTGCCAGCAGTTCCCTACTGGGGGGAAAGCAGTTCTTC. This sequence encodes CASSSLLGGKQFF.

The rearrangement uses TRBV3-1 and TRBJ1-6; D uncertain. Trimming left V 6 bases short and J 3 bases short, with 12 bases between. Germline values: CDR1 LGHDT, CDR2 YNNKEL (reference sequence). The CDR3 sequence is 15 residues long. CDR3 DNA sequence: TGTGCCAGCAGTCGGACTGATGTCTATAATTCACCCCTCCACTTT. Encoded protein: CASSRTDVYNSPLHF.

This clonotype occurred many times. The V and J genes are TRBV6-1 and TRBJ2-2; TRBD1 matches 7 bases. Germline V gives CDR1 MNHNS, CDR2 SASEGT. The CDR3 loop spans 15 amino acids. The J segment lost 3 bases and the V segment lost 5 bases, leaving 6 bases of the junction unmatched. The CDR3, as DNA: TGTGCCAGCAGTCAAGGGACAGCCCACACCGGGGAGCTGTTTTTT. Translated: CASSQGTAHTGELFF.

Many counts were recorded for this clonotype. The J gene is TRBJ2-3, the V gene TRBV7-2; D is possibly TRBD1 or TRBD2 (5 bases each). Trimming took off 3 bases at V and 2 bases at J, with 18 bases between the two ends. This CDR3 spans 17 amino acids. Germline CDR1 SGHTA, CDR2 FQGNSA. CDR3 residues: CASSFPGTQVVTDTQYF. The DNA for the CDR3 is TGTGCCAGCAGCTTCCCCGGGACGCAGGTTGTCACAGATACGCAGTATTTT. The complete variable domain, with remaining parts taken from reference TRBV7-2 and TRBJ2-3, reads GAGVSQSPSNKVTEKGKDVELRCDPISGHTALYWYRQSLGQGLEFLIYFQGNSAPDKSGLPSDRFSAERTGGSVSTLTIQRTQQEDSAVYLCASSFPGTQVVTDTQYFGPGTRLTVL.

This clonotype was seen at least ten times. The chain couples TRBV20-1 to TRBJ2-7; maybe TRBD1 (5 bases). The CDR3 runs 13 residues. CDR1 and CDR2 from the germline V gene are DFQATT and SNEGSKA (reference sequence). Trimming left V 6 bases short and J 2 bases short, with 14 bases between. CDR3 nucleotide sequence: TGCAGTGCCATTGACAGCCCTCCCTACGAGCAGTACTTC. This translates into CSAIDSPPYEQYF.